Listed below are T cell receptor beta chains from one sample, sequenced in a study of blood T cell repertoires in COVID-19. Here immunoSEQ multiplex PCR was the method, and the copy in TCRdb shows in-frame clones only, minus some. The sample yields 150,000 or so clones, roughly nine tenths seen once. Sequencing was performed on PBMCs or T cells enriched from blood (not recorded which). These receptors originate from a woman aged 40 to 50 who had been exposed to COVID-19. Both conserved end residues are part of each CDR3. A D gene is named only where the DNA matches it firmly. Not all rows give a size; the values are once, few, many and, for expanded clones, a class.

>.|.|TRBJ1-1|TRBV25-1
CASSEFGAVVNTEAFF
TGTGCCAGCAGTGAATTCGGAGCGGTAGTGAACACTGAAGCTTTCTTT
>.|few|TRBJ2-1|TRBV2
CASSVGSYNEQFF
TGTGCCAGCAGTGTCGGGAGCTACAATGAGCAGTTCTTC
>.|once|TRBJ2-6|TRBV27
CASSFRAGAGANVLTF
TGTGCCAGCAGTTTTCGCGCAGGGGCTGGGGCCAACGTCCTGACTTTC
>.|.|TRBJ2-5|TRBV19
CASSIEFSSETQYF
TGTGCCAGTAGTATAGAGTTTAGTTCTGAGACCCAGTACTTC
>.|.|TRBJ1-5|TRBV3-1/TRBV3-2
CASSQDIGSNQPQHF
TGTGCCAGCAGCCAAGATATCGGTTCCAATCAGCCCCAGCATTTT
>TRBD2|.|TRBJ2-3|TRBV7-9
CASSLALAGFGTDTQYF
TGTGCCAGCAGCTTAGCTCTAGCGGGATTTGGTACAGATACGCAGTATTTT
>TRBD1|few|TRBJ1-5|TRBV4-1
CASSQGVRQGANQPQHF
TGCGCCAGCAGCCAAGGGGTGAGACAGGGGGCCAATCAGCCCCAGCATTTT
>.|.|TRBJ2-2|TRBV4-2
CASSQVTVSGELFF
TGTGCCAGCAGCCAAGTGACAGTCTCCGGGGAGCTGTTTTTT
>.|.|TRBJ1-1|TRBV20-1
CSGVRGTEAFF
TGCAGTGGGGTTAGGGGCACTGAAGCTTTCTTT
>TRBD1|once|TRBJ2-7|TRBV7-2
CASSLAQGGAEQYF
TGTGCCAGCAGCTTGGCGCAAGGGGGCGCCGAGCAGTACTTC
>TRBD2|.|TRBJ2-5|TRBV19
CASSSAGVTRETQYF
TGTGCCAGTAGTTCGGCGGGAGTGACGAGGGAGACCCAGTACTTC
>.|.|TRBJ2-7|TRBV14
CASSQGTTDYEQYF
TGTGCCAGCAGTCAAGGTACGACAGACTACGAGCAGTACTTC
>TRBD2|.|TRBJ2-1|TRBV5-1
CASSPWTSGREGEQFF
TGCGCCAGCAGCCCCTGGACTAGCGGGAGGGAGGGTGAGCAGTTCTTC
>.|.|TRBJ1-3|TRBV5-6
CASSFVTTGNTIYF
TGTGCCAGCAGCTTCGTGACAACTGGAAACACCATATATTTT
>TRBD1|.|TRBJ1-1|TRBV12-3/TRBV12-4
CASILDRDTEAFF
TGTGCCAGCATCTTAGACAGGGACACTGAAGCTTTCTTT
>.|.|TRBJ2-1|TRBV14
CASSPPWGGPGRNEQFF
TGTGCCAGCAGCCCCCCCTGGGGCGGTCCAGGACGTAATGAGCAGTTCTTC
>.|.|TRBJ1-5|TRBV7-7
CASSLIPPSWAPSEYSNQPQHF
TGTGCCAGCAGCTTAATCCCCCCTTCATGGGCCCCATCCGAATATAGCAATCAGCCCCAGCATTTT
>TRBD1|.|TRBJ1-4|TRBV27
CASSARTGRWEKLFF
TGTGCCAGCAGTGCCCGGACAGGGCGGTGGGAAAAACTGTTTTTT
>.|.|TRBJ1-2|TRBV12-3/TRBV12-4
CASSFQAVYGYTF
TGTGCCAGCAGTTTTCAGGCAGTGTACGGCTACACCTTC
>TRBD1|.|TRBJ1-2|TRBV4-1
CASSQDPGQGRSDGYTF
TGCGCCAGCAGCCAAGATCCGGGACAGGGCAGGTCAGATGGCTACACCTTC
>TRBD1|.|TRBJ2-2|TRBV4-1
CASSQDQGQEAGELFF
TGCGCCAGCAGCCAAGATCAGGGACAGGAGGCCGGGGAGCTGTTTTTT
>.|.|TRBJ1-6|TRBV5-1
CASSVSRERISPLHF
TGCGCCAGCAGCGTGAGCCGGGAAAGAATTTCACCCCTCCACTTT
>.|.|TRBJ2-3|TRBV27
CASNGRVTDTQYF
TGTGCCAGCAATGGCAGGGTGACCGATACGCAGTATTTT
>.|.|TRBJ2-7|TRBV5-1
CASSLEGTYTYEQYF
TGCGCCAGCAGCTTGGAGGGGACTTATACCTACGAGCAGTACTTC
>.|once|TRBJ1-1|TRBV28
CASSLPRFRVTEAFF
TGTGCCAGCAGTTTACCGCGTTTCAGGGTTACTGAAGCTTTCTTT
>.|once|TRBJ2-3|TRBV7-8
CASSLTQRSTDTQYF
TGTGCCAGCAGCTTAACCCAGCGGAGCACAGATACGCAGTATTTT
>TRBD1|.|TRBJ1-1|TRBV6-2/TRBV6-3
CASSYTGVTEAFF
TGTGCCAGCAGTTACACAGGGGTTACTGAAGCTTTCTTT
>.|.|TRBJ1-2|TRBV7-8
CASSLSGYGYTF
TGTGCCAGCAGCTTATCAGGCTATGGCTACACCTTC
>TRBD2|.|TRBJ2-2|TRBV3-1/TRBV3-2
CASSQGTSGRMHTGELFF
TGTGCCAGCAGCCAGGGCACTAGCGGGAGGATGCACACCGGGGAGCTGTTTTTT
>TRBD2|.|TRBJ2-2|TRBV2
CASSEAGTRDSGELFF
TGTGCCAGCAGTGAGGCTGGGACTAGGGACTCCGGGGAGCTGTTTTTT
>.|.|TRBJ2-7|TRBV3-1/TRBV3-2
CASSQVGGPYEQYF
TGTGCCAGCAGCCAAGTGGGGGGTCCCTACGAGCAGTACTTC
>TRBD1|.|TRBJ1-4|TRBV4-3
CASSQGAGGGNEKLFF
TGCGCCAGCAGCCAAGGTGCAGGGGGTGGCAATGAAAAACTGTTTTTT
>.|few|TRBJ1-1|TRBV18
CASSPRAGTEAFF
TGTGCCAGCTCACCAAGGGCGGGCACTGAAGCTTTCTTT
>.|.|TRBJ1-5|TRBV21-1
CASPGQGGNQPQHF
TGTGCCTCACCGGGACAAGGGGGCAATCAGCCCCAGCATTTT
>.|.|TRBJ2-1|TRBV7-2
CASSSPGTPAREQFF
TGTGCCAGCAGCTCCCCGGGGACTCCCGCGAGAGAGCAGTTCTTC
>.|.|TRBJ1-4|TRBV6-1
CASSEAGGVGNEKLFF
TGTGCCAGCAGTGAAGCGGGGGGGGTAGGTAATGAAAAACTGTTTTTT
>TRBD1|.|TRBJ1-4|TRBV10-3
CATQGAANEKLFF
TGTGCCACCCAGGGGGCAGCTAATGAAAAACTGTTTTTT
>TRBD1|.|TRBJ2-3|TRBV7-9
CASSFDRVLSDTQYF
TGTGCCAGCAGCTTTGACAGGGTCTTATCAGATACGCAGTATTTT
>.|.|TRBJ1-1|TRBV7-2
CASTSRGGSMNTEAFF
TGTGCCAGCACTTCCCGAGGGGGTTCTATGAACACTGAAGCTTTCTTT
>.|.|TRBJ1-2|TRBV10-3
CAISSDGDYGYTF
TGTGCCATCAGTTCGGACGGGGACTATGGCTACACCTTC
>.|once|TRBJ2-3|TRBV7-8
CASSLGAATDTQYF
TGTGCCAGCAGCTTAGGGGCAGCCACAGATACGCAGTATTTT
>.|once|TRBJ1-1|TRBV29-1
CSVEVRIEDKTIAEAFF
TGCAGCGTTGAAGTTCGGATAGAGGACAAGACGATAGCTGAAGCTTTCTTT
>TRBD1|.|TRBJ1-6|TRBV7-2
CASSLVGLMTGANSPLHF
TGTGCCAGCAGCTTAGTTGGGCTAATGACAGGGGCCAATTCACCCCTCCACTTT
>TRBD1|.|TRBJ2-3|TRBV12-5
CASGLVEDREGTDTQYF
TGTGCTAGTGGTTTGGTAGAGGACAGGGAGGGCACAGATACGCAGTATTTT
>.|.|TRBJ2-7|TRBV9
CASSADSHSYEQYF
TGTGCCAGCAGCGCGGACAGCCACTCCTACGAGCAGTACTTC
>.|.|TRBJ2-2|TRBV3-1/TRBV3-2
CASSLRGVRTGELFF
TGTGCCAGCAGCCTCAGGGGAGTTCGGACCGGGGAGCTGTTTTTT
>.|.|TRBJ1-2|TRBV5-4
CASTSGALVFTF
TGTGCCAGCACCTCTGGGGCCCTGGTATTCACCTTC
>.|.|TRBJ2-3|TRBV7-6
CASSPTRVTDTQYF
TGTGCCAGCAGCCCTACACGGGTCACAGATACGCAGTATTTT
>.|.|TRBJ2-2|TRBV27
CASRGGTGNTGELFF
TGTGCCAGCAGGGGAGGGACAGGGAACACCGGGGAGCTGTTTTTT
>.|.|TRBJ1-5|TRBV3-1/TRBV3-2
CASSQDPVSNQPQHF
TGTGCCAGCAGCCAAGATCCTGTTAGCAATCAGCCCCAGCATTTT
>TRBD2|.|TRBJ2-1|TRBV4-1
CASSDNKGLAGGKGEQFF
TGCGCCAGCAGCGACAATAAGGGTCTAGCGGGGGGGAAAGGTGAGCAGTTCTTC
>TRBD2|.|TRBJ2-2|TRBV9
CASSVGLAGGSGELFF
TGTGCCAGCAGCGTAGGTCTAGCGGGGGGGTCCGGGGAGCTGTTTTTT
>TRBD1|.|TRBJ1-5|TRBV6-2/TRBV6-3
CASSPIPRTGGSIYSNQPQHF
TGTGCCAGCAGTCCCATACCTCGGACAGGGGGCTCAATATATAGCAATCAGCCCCAGCATTTT
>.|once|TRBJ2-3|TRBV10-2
CASSSDRTDTQYF
TGCGCCAGCAGCAGCGATCGCACAGATACGCAGTATTTT